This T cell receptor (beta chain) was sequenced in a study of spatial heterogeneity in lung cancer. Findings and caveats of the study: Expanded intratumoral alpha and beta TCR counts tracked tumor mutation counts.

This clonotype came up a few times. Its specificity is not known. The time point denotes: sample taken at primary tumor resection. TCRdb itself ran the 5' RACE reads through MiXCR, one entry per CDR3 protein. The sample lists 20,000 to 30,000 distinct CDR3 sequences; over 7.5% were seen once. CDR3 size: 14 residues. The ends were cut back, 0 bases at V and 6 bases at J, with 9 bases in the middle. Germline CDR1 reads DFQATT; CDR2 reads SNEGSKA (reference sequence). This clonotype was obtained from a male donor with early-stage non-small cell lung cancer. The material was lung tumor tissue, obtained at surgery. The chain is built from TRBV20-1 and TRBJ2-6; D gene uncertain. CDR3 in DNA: TGCAGTGCTAGAGAGCCTGGGGAGGCCAACGTCCTGACTTTC. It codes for CSAREPGEANVLTF.